Sequencing of this T cell receptor (beta chain) was carried out in a study of blood T cell repertoires in COVID-19. CDR1 is SQVTM and CDR2 is ANQGSEA in the germline V gene. The ends lost 2 bases at V and 3 bases at J; junction bases unmatched: 20. This CDR3 region has 19 residues. Here immunoSEQ multiplex PCR was the method, and the copy in TCRdb shows in-frame clones only, minus some. The repertoire includes more than 95,000 clones, approximately 80% of them detected once, and around 4.4% sits in the top ten. The chain carries TRBV29-1 and TRBJ2-5, with TRBD2 identical over 8 bases. This TCR was sampled from a man in his fifties or sixties with acute or convalescent COVID-19. The sequenced sample was peripheral blood. The CDR3 DNA reads as TGCAGCGTTGAAAGACGTATCGGGACTAGGATTCTAAGCGAAGAGACCCAGTACTTC. It encodes CSVERRIGTRILSEETQYF.